A single sample gave rise to the 9 T cell receptor beta chains below, sequenced in a study of CD8 T cells in ankylosing spondylitis. Regarding the study as a whole: Blood of patients with ankylosing spondylitis appeared to be characterized by a TCR beta motif of eight highly homologous variants.

Their recognized antigens are unknown. Each CDR3 protein is one row after TCRdb ran MiXCR on the 5' RACE reads. The sample shows under 150,000 distinct CDR3 sequences, approximately 17% of them seen only once. The sample taken for sequencing was blood, either unsorted or a sorted T cell fraction (not recorded which). The receptors come from a male donor with ankylosing spondylitis.

This chain joins TRBV12-5 and TRBJ2-1; D is ambiguous. This CDR3 has 12 residues. V dropped 2 bases and J dropped 9 bases, with 8 bases sitting between them. CDR1 is LGHNT and CDR2 is FRNRAP in the germline V gene. CDR3: CASGLSFSEQFF. The CDR3 DNA is TGTGCTAGTGGTTTGAGCTTTAGTGAGCAGTTCTTC. Together with reference TRBV12-5 and TRBJ2-1, the CDR3 gives the full variable domain: DARVTQTPRHKVTEMGQEVTMRCQPILGHNTVFWYRQTMMQGLELLAYFRNRAPLDDSGMPKDRFSAEMPDATLATLKIQPSEPRDSAVYFCASGLSFSEQFFGPGTRLTVL.

The sample holds a few counts of this clonotype. The chain uses TRBV4-1 and TRBJ2-5; 9 nucleotides align to TRBD1. Germline assignment: CDR1 MGHRA and CDR2 YSYEKL. The V and J ends lost 1 base and 5 bases, in that order; junction bases with no gene match: 11. The CDR3 totals 17 residues. The CDR3 DNA reads TGCGCCAGCAGCCAAGTTGGGACAGGGATTTTTTTGGAGACCCAGTACTTC. This sequence encodes CASSQVGTGIFLETQYF.

The V call is TRBV11-2, the J call TRBJ2-1; TRBD2 matches 7 bases. V gave up 2 bases and J gave up 5 bases; unmatched junction bases: 6. This CDR3 comprises 15 residues. Germline loops: CDR1 SGHAT, CDR2 FQNNGV. Written as DNA, the CDR3 is TGTGCCAGCAGCTTATTTGCGGGAGCGAACAATGAGCAGTTCTTC. It codes for CASSLFAGANNEQFF.

To note about this clonotype: An end of the junction differs from the germline gene, which may be a read error. The rearrangement uses TRBV2 and TRBJ2-1, with a weak D call TRBD2 (6 bases). This CDR3 has 11 residues. Looked up from germline, CDR1 is SNHLY and CDR2 is FYNNEI. CDR3 loop: CASGELAPEFF. The CDR3 nucleotides read TGTGCCAGCGGTGAACTAGCCCCCGAGTTCTTC.

The sample holds many counts of this clonotype. The genes are TRBV29-1 and TRBJ1-1; D possibly corresponds to TRBD1 (6 bases). Per the germline V gene, CDR1 is SQVTM and CDR2 is ANQGSEA. V dropped 4 bases and J dropped 1 base, with 10 bases sitting between them. The CDR3 extends over 13 amino acids. CDR3 bases: TGCAGCGTTGCTGGGGGCGAGAACACTGAAGCTTTCTTT. It is translated as CSVAGGENTEAFF.

This clonotype was found a few times. The chain links TRBV12-5 to TRBJ2-3, with D unclear. Trimming took 1 base from V and 4 from J, leaving 6 bases between them. The CDR3 totals 13 residues. Germline loops: CDR1 LGHNT, CDR2 FRNRAP. This chain's CDR3 is CASGLESPDTQYF. The CDR3 DNA reads TGTGCTAGTGGTTTGGAATCACCAGATACGCAGTATTTT.

This clonotype was seen more than once but under ten times. The chain combines TRBV6-1 with TRBJ1-2; 9 nucleotides agree with TRBD1. Germline lookup yields CDR1 MNHNS and CDR2 SASEGT. The CDR3 spans 15 residues. V was pared by 6 bases and J by 0 bases, with 5 bases of the junction left unmatched. CDR3 coding DNA: TGTGCCAGCAGGGACAGGGGAGCAACTAACTATGGCTACACCTTC. Translating gives CASRDRGATNYGYTF.

The chain carries TRBV9 and TRBJ2-1, with D hard to call. This CDR3 has 14 amino acids. V was cut by 6 bases and J by 8 bases, with 18 bases left in between. Per the germline V gene, CDR1 is SGDLS and CDR2 is YYNGEE. The DNA of the CDR3 is TGTGCCAGCAATCTCGGACGGCTTTACGATGAGCAGTTCTTC. This codes for CASNLGRLYDEQFF.

The chain joins TRBV13 to TRBJ2-1, with D maybe TRBD1 (6 bases). This CDR3 has 16 amino acids. Per the germline V gene, CDR1 is PRHDT and CDR2 is FYEKMQ (reference sequence). Trimming took 5 bases from V and 7 from J, leaving 21 bases between them. DNA of the CDR3: TGTGCCAGCAGCACACCGACAGGCGAGAGGGGGAATGAGCAGTTCTTC. This encodes CASSTPTGERGNEQFF.